This TCR beta chain was identified during a study of CD8+ T cells in alopecia areata. As for the study in general: Patients took tofacitinib for 6 to 18 months, followed by 6 drug-free months.

This clone was counted only a few times. Its antigen remains unidentified. CDR1 and CDR2 from the germline V gene are SGHRS and YFSETQ. After removal of 1 base from V and 4 bases from J, the junction contained 0 bases not matched to a gene. The CDR3 is made up of 15 amino acids. Study-wide results and limits: Possibly because of HLA-related factors, TCR sharing was less clear across patients than in mice. Normal skin's resident alphabeta T cells are also sequenced in scalp samples.

Sequencing used cDNA as its template, made by extracting RNA and reverse transcribing it. The protocol was immunoSEQ multiplex PCR, while the TCRdb copy is restricted to in-frame clones and leaves out a portion. The table has 250,000 or so clones, roughly two thirds seen once; the top ten hold approximately 1.2%. V usage is TRBV5-1 and J usage is TRBJ2-2, with TRBD2 matching 11 bases. The receptor's source is a human donor with alopecia areata. Sequenced here: CD4+ T cells sorted from blood, sampled at week 0. CDR3 DNA: TGCGCCAGCAGCTTGACTAGCGGGGGCACCGGGGAGCTGTTTTTT. It encodes CASSLTSGGTGELFF.